This T cell receptor beta chain was identified in a study of metastatic and nonmetastatic thyroid tumors. Thyroid surgery was preceded by no treatment in any patient. In germline, CDR1 is DFQATT, CDR2 SNEGSKA (reference sequence). This CDR3 is built from 16 residues. The V gene end was trimmed by 3 bases and the J gene end by 0 bases; junction bases not matched to a gene: 9. TCRdb re-called clones via MiXCR from the PCR reads. The sample shows 20,000 to 25,000 clones, about a fifth of them seen only once. This clone has at least ten counts. The clonotype comes from a female donor with papillary thyroid cancer or a benign thyroid nodule (not recorded which). Some clones in this sample may be carry-over from other donors' samples. The chain carries TRBV20-1 and TRBJ1-2; TRBD1 matches at 8 bases. Sample: blood. CDR3 DNA: TGCAGTGCTAGGCGGGGGACAGGAGACACTAACTATGGCTACACCTTC. It is translated as CSARRGTGDTNYGYTF.